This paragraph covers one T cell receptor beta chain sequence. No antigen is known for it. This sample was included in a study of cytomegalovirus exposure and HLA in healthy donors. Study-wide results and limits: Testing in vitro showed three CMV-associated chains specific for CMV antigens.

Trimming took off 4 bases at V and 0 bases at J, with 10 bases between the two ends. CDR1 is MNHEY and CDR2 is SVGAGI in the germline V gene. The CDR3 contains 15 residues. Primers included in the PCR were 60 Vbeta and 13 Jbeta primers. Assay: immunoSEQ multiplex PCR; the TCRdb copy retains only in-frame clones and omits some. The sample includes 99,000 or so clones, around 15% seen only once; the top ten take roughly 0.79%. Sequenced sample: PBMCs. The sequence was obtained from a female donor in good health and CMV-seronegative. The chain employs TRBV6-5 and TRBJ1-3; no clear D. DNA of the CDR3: TGTGCCAGCAGTTTTCAAGAGAGCTCTGGAAACACCATATATTTT. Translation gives CASSFQESSGNTIYF.